The T cell receptor (beta chain) under discussion was sequenced for a study of blood T cells in healthy people across ages. Overall study results and limits: Per million T cells, the diversity of TCR beta decreased roughly linearly as age advanced. When one million T cells were used, diversity estimates were thought to be underestimates.

Notes on this clonotype: Its antigen is not known.

The CDR3 has 14 residues. V trimming: 5 bases; J trimming: 7 bases; junction bases outside the gene matches: 6. The germline gives CDR1 MNHEY, CDR2 SMNVEV (reference sequence). Using a J-beta primer mix together with a sample-barcoded 5' primer, a second PCR was run for about 6 to 11 cycles. TCRdb itself ran the 5' RACE reads through MiXCR, one entry per CDR3 protein. The sample has under 950,000 distinct CDR3 sequences, about 20% seen once; the top ten hold about 22%. The TCR originated in a man between 65 and 85 years old in good health. The chain is built from TRBV27 and TRBJ1-5; TRBD1 aligns across 9 bases. What was sequenced was blood. The CDR3 sequence is CASSRDRVRQPQHF. The CDR3 region has the DNA TGTGCCAGCAGTCGGGACAGGGTCCGACAGCCCCAGCATTTT.